This T cell receptor beta chain originates from a study of T cells in narcolepsy. Study observations and caveats: Comparing one patient's CSF and blood CD4+ clonotypes highlighted HCRT- and TRIB2-specific autoreactive clonotypes. Autoreactive clonotypes reportedly recurred in blood of same and different patients, not controls. Some memory CD4+ repertoires had no autoreactive clone sequences.

The CDR3 has 11 amino acids. Method: immunoSEQ multiplex PCR; TCRdb's copy keeps in-frame clones and lacks some. The data hold 25,000 to 35,000 clones, with roughly four fifths observed a single time. Comment on this clone: Its antigen is not known.

The sequenced sample consisted of CD45RA- memory CD4+ T cells from PBMCs. This rearrangement joins TRBV21-1 to TRBJ1-2; the table's D call, TRBD1, has no DNA check behind it. TRBV21-1 is classified as a pseudogene. The clonotype was recovered from a human donor with narcolepsy. CDR3 in DNA: TGTGCCAGATCCAGGGTAGAAGGCTACACCTTC. It is translated as CARSRVEGYTF.